This record covers a single T cell receptor beta chain. What it binds is unknown. The sample originates from a study of CD8+CD57+ T cells in acquired aplastic anemia. Study summary: Sorted cells (CD4+ and CD8+) yielded DNA amounts that averaged around 3.1 ug. Study-wide results and limits: Some 28 sequences, all CD8+ CDR3, were shared between patients and controls.

Genomic DNA templated the TCR beta VDJ and CDR3 profiling. One entry per CDR3 protein, called by TCRdb with MiXCR from the reads. The data contain under 250,000 distinct CDR3 sequences, about 60% of them singletons. Patients picked for sequencing had shown CD8+CD57+ cell expansion detected by flow cytometry. The TCR was taken from a human donor with aplastic anemia. Sequenced sample: sorted CD4+, CD8+, or CD8+CD57+ T cells (not recorded which) from PBMCs.

CDR3 in amino acids: CASNPGTSSYNEQFF. The CDR3 nucleotides are TGTGCCAGCAACCCCGGGACTAGCTCCTACAATGAGCAGTTCTTC. The chain combines TRBV7-2 with TRBJ2-1; 8 bases map to TRBD2. This CDR3 comprises 15 residues. The germline V gene encodes CDR1 SGHTA and CDR2 FQGNSA. With 7 bases clipped from V and 0 bases from J, the junction kept 5 bases outside the gene matches.